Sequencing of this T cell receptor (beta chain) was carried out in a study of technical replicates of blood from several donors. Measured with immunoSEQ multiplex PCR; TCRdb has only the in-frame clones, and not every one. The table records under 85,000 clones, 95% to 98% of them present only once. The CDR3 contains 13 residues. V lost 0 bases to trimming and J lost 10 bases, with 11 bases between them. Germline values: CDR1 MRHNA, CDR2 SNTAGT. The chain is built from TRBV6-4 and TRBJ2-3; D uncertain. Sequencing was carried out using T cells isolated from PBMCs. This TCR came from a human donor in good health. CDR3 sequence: CASSDSEREAQYF. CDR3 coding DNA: TGTGCCAGCAGTGACTCCGAGAGAGAGGCGCAGTATTTT.